These 19 T cell receptor beta chains originate from one sample sequenced in a study of T cell repertoires in ileal Crohn's disease. Measured with immunoSEQ multiplex PCR; TCRdb has only the in-frame clones, and not every one. The sample includes 3,500 to 4,500 clones, about two thirds of them seen just once. Time point here: proximal margin of the surgical specimen (macroscopically non-inflamed). The specimen was ileal tissue. All receptors come from an adult with Crohn's disease.

There are a few counts of this clone. This chain links TRBV7-9 with TRBJ2-3, with TRBD1 matching over 9 bases. V was clipped by 5 bases and J by 0 bases; unmatched bases: 6. This CDR3 has 16 amino acids. The germline gives CDR1 SEHNR, CDR2 FQNEAQ (reference sequence). The CDR3 nucleotides read TGTGCCAGCAGCGTTCCGGGACAGGGTAGCACAGATACGCAGTATTTT. Amino acid sequence: CASSVPGQGSTDTQYF.

V and J are TRBV2 and TRBJ2-7, with 9 bases fitting TRBD2. The CDR3 sequence is 13 residues long. The ends lost 1 base at V and 7 bases at J; junction bases unmatched: 2. Germline CDR1 reads SNHLY; CDR2 reads FYNNEI. The CDR3 loop reads CASSEVREGEQYF. In DNA, the CDR3 is TGTGCCAGCAGTGAAGTGCGGGAGGGGGAGCAGTACTTC.

The chain carries TRBV7-2 and TRBJ2-7, with TRBD2 identical over 16 bases. The germline V gene encodes CDR1 SGHTA and CDR2 FQGNSA. The CDR3 extends over 15 amino acids. J gave up 6 bases and V 3 bases, and 2 bases lay outside the gene matches. CDR3 amino acids: CASSFGTSGGGEQYF. CDR3 bases: TGTGCCAGCAGCTTTGGGACTAGCGGGGGGGGCGAGCAGTACTTC.

The V gene is TRBV27, the J gene TRBJ2-5; weak D call: TRBD2 (7 bases). Trimming removed 3 bases from V and 4 bases from J, with 15 bases in between. The CDR3 has 15 residues. Germline V CDR1 and CDR2: MNHEY, SMNVEV (reference sequence). The CDR3 sequence is CASSFWGGQGETQYF. In nucleotides, the CDR3 is TGTGCCAGCAGTTTCTGGGGGGGGCAGGGAGAGACCCAGTACTTC.

This rearrangement joins TRBV7-2 to TRBJ2-5; the D call may be TRBD1 or TRBD2 (5 bases each). The V gene lost 5 bases and the J gene lost 2 bases, with 24 bases spanning the gap. This CDR3 is built from 18 residues. Germline V CDR1 and CDR2: SGHTA, FQGNSA. Written as DNA, the CDR3 is TGTGCCAGCAGCCCGAAAACTATAGGGCTTTGGGGGCAAGAGACCCAGTACTTC. Its protein product is CASSPKTIGLWGQETQYF. Supplemented by reference TRBV7-2 and TRBJ2-5, the full variable domain reads GAGVSQSPSNKVTEKGKDVELRCDPISGHTALYWYRQSLGQGLEFLIYFQGNSAPDKSGLPSDRFSAERTGGSVSTLTIQRTQQEDSAVYLCASSPKTIGLWGQETQYFGPGTRLLVL.

The genes are TRBV18 and TRBJ1-4; 8 bases are shared with TRBD1. CDR3 length: 15 amino acids. The V gene end was trimmed by 4 bases and the J gene end by 3 bases; junction bases not matched to a gene: 4. CDR1 and CDR2 (germline): KGHSH, LQKENI. The CDR3 protein is CASSLGTGPNEKLFF. CDR3 coding DNA: TGTGCCAGCTCACTCGGGACAGGCCCTAATGAAAAACTGTTTTTT.

The chain joins TRBV2 to TRBJ2-3; D gene unclear. The CDR3 runs to 12 residues. Between the trimmed V and J ends, which lost 7 bases and 6 bases, there was a span of 11 bases. Per the germline V gene, CDR1 is SNHLY and CDR2 is FYNNEI. The chain's CDR3 is CASKKEYDTQYF. The CDR3 DNA reads as TGTGCCAGCAAAAAAGAGTATGATACGCAGTATTTT.

The chain combines TRBV27 with TRBJ1-1, with 9 positions matching TRBD1. The CDR3 totals 18 residues. The V and J ends lost 5 bases and 5 bases, in that order; junction bases with no gene match: 18. The germline gives CDR1 MNHEY, CDR2 SMNVEV (reference sequence). As DNA, the CDR3 is TGTGCCAGCAGTCCCCGCAGTGGACAGGGGAGGTTTTTAACTGAAGCTTTCTTT. This encodes CASSPRSGQGRFLTEAFF.

The rearrangement links TRBV29-1 to TRBJ2-7; D gene unclear. CDR1 is SQVTM, CDR2 ANQGSEA, per germline. The V gene lost 5 bases and the J gene lost 5 bases, with 10 bases spanning the gap. This CDR3 spans 11 amino acids. The chain's CDR3 is CSVISQNEQYF. The CDR3 DNA sequence: TGCAGCGTTATTTCTCAGAACGAGCAGTACTTC.

The gene calls are TRBV7-3 and TRBJ2-2, with TRBD2 matching 9 bases. V was pared by 2 bases and J by 7 bases, with 8 bases of the junction left unmatched. The CDR3 totals 16 residues. The germline CDR1 and CDR2 sequences are SGHTA and FQGTGA. CDR3 protein: CASSLQAGGEYGELFF. CDR3 DNA: TGTGCCAGCAGCTTACAAGCGGGGGGCGAGTACGGGGAGCTGTTTTTT.

This clone was recorded only once. The chain combines TRBV10-3 with TRBJ1-5; 10 bases fit TRBD1. The CDR3 consists of 15 residues. The germline V gene has CDR1 ENHRY and CDR2 SYGVKD. J gave up 9 bases and V 2 bases, and 7 bases lay outside the gene matches. The CDR3 DNA reads as TGTGCCATCAGTGAGGGGACAGGGGAATCGAGGCCCCAGCATTTT. Protein product: CAISEGTGESRPQHF.

This chain joins TRBV6-5 and TRBJ1-5; D unresolved. The CDR3 has 15 residues. Trimming left V 2 bases short and J 0 bases short, with 8 bases between. Germline CDR1 MNHEY, CDR2 SVGAGI. CDR3: CASSYQMGSNQPQHF. The CDR3 bases are TGTGCCAGCAGTTACCAAATGGGTAGCAATCAGCCCCAGCATTTT.

To note about this clone: The junction departs from germline at one end; a sequencing error may be responsible. The chain joins TRBV28 to TRBJ1-5; D is unclear. Germline CDR1 MDHEN, CDR2 SYDVKM. CDR3 length: 15 amino acids. The CDR3 loop reads CASRTPGTGNQPQHF. The CDR3 DNA is TGTGCCAGCAGAACCCCAGGAACGGGCAACCAGCCCCAGCATTTT.

CDR3 sequence reads: CASSDPGGRDTEAFF. The CDR3 bases are TGCGCCAGCAGCGACCCAGGGGGCCGGGACACTGAAGCTTTCTTT. This chain connects TRBV5-1 to TRBJ1-1; 8 bases are shared with TRBD1. The CDR3 is made up of 15 amino acids. Germline V gives CDR1 SGHRS, CDR2 YFSETQ. The trim removed 4 bases at V and 3 bases at J, leaving 8 bases unmatched.

This chain links TRBV5-6 with TRBJ2-3; 7 positions match TRBD1. Germline lookup yields CDR1 SGHDT and CDR2 YYEEEE. The ends lost 2 bases at V and 5 bases at J; junction bases unmatched: 5. This CDR3 has 14 amino acids. The CDR3 protein is CASSFGQELDTQYF. CDR3 DNA sequence: TGTGCCAGCAGCTTTGGACAGGAGCTAGATACGCAGTATTTT.

The chain employs TRBV10-2 and TRBJ1-4; no firm D call. Trimming took 4 bases from V and 7 from J, leaving 7 bases between them. Germline CDR1 reads WSHSY; CDR2 reads SAAADI. The CDR3 has 12 amino acids. CDR3 in DNA: TGCGCCAGCAGTGTAGCCTTTGAAAAACTGTTTTTT. Translation gives CASSVAFEKLFF.

The table lists this clone with a few counts. The chain joins TRBV5-1 to TRBJ1-5; D unclear. The CDR3 is 15 residues long. Looked up from germline, CDR1 is SGHRS and CDR2 is YFSETQ. Trimming left V 5 bases short and J 0 bases short, with 12 bases between. The CDR3 nucleotides are TGCGCCAGCAGGGAAGGGTTTCTTAGCAATCAGCCCCAGCATTTT. Translating gives CASREGFLSNQPQHF.

This rearrangement joins TRBV7-2 to TRBJ2-5, with D uncertain. The CDR3 length is 14 residues. CDR1 SGHTA and CDR2 FQGNSA come from the germline V gene. Trimming pared 3 bases from V and 3 bases from J, leaving 11 bases between. Here the CDR3 DNA reads TGTGCCAGCAGCTTTTTGAACGCAGAAGAGACCCAGTACTTC. This encodes CASSFLNAEETQYF.

The gene calls are TRBV10-3 and TRBJ1-2; 9 nucleotides agree with TRBD1. V was pared by 11 bases and J by 8 bases, with 15 bases of the junction left unmatched. The CDR3 is made up of 14 amino acids. Germline CDR1 reads ENHRY; CDR2 reads SYGVKD. In DNA form, the CDR3 reads TGTGCCTCGTGGGACAGGGTGTTGTTTGGCGGCTACACCTTC. This codes for CASWDRVLFGGYTF.